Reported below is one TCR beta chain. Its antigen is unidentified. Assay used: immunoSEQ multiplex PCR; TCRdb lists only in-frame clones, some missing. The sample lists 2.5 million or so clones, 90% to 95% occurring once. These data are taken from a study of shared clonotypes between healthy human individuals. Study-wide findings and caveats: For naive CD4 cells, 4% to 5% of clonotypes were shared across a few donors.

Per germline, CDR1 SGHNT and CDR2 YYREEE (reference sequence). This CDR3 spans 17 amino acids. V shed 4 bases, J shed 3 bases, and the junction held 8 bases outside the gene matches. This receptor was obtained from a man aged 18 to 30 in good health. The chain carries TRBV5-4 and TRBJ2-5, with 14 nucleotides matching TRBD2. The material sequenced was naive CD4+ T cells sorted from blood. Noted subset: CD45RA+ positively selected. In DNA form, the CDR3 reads TGTGCCAGCAGCCCGGCGGGACTAGCGGGAGTGGAAGAGACCCAGTACTTC. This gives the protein CASSPAGLAGVEETQYF.